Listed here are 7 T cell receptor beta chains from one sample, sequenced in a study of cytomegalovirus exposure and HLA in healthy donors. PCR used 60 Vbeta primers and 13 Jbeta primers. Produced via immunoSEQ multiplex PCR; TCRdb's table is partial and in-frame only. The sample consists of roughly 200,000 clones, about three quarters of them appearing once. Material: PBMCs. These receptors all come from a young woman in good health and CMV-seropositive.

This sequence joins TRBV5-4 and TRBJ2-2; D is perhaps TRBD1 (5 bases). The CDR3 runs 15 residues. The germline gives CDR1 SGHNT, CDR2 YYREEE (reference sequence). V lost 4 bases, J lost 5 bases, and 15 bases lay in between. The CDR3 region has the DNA TGTGCCAGCAGCCCTAGGGTCAGGGATACCGGGGAGCTGTTTTTT. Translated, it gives CASSPRVRDTGELFF.

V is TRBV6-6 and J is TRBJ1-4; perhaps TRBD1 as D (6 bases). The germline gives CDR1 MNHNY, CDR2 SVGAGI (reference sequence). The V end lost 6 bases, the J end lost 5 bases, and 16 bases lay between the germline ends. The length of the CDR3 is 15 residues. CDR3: CASSGGQNTNEKLFF. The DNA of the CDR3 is TGTGCCAGCAGCGGTGGACAGAATACGAATGAAAAACTGTTTTTT.

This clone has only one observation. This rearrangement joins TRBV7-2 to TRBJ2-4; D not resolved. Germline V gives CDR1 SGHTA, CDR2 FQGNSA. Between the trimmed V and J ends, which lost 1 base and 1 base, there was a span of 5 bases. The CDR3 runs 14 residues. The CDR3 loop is CASSLVQAKNIQYF. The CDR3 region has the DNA TGTGCCAGCAGCTTAGTGCAGGCCAAAAACATTCAGTACTTC.

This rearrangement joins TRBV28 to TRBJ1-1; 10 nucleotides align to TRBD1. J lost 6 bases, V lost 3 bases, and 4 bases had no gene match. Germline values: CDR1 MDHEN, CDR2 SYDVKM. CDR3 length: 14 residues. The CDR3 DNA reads TGTGCCAGCAGTTTGGGACAGGGGTACTCTGAAGCTTTCTTT. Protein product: CASSLGQGYSEAFF. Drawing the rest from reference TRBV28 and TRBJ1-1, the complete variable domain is DVKVTQSSRYLVKRTGEKVFLECVQDMDHENMFWYRQDPGLGLRLIYFSYDVKMKEKGDIPEGYSVSREKKERFSLILESASTNQTSMYLCASSLGQGYSEAFFGQGTRLTVV.

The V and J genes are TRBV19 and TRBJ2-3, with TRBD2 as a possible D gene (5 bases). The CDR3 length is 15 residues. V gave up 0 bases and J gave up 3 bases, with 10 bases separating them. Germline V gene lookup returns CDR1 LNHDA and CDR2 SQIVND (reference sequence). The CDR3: CASSIDEGITDTQYF. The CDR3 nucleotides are TGTGCCAGTAGTATAGACGAGGGCATAACAGATACGCAGTATTTT.

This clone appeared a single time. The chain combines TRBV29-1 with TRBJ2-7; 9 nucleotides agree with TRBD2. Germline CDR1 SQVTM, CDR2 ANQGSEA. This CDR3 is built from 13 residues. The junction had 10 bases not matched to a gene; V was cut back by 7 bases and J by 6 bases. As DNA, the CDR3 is TGCAGCGCCCTTCTAGCGGGGTCCCCCGAGCAGTACTTC. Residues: CSALLAGSPEQYF.

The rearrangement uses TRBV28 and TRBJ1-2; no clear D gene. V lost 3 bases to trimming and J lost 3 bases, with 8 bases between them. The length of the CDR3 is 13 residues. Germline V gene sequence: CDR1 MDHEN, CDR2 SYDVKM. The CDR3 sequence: CASSFEAYYGYTF. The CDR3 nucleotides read TGTGCCAGCAGTTTCGAGGCCTACTATGGCTACACCTTC.